This entry describes one T cell receptor beta chain. This sample is part of a study of blood T cells in healthy people across ages. V gave up 6 bases and J gave up 1 base, with 12 bases separating them. Germline V CDR1 and CDR2: ENHRY, SYGVKD. This CDR3 region has 14 residues. Together with a sample-barcoded 5' primer, a J-beta primer mix was included in a second PCR lasting about 6 to 11 cycles. MiXCR was run by TCRdb on the 5' RACE reads, yielding one entry per CDR3 protein. This table holds approximately 770,000 distinct CDR3 sequences, roughly 64% found once. This chain connects TRBV10-3 to TRBJ2-5, with D maybe TRBD1 (6 bases). The sequenced sample was blood. The sequence was collected from a man aged 30 to 39 in good health. DNA for the CDR3: TGTGCCATCAGGGACACAGGGACCCAAGAGACCCAGTACTTC. Protein: CAIRDTGTQETQYF.